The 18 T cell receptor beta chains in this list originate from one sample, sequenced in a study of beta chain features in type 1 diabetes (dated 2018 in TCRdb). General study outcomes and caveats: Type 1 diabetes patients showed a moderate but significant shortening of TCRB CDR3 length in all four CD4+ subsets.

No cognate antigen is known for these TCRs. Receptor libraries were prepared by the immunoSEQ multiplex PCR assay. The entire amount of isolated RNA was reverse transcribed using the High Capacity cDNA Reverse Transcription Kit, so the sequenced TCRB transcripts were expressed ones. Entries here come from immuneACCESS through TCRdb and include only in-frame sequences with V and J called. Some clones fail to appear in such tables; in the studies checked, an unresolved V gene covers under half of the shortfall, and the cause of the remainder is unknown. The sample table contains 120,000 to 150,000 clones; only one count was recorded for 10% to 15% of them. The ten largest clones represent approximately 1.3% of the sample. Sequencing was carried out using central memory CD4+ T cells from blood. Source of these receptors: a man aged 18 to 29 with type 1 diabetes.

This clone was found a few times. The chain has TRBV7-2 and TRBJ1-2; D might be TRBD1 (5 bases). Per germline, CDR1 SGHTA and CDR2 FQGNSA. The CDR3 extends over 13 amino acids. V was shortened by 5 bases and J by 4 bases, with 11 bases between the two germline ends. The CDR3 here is CASSPQGGYGYTF. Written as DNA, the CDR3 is TGTGCCAGCAGCCCTCAGGGAGGCTATGGCTACACCTTC.

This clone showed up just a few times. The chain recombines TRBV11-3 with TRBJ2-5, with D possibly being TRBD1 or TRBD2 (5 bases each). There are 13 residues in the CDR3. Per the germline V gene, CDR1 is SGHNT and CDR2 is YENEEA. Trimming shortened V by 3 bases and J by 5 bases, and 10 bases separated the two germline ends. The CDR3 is CASSFGTRETQYF. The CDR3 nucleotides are TGTGCCAGCAGCTTCGGGACCCGCGAGACCCAGTACTTC.

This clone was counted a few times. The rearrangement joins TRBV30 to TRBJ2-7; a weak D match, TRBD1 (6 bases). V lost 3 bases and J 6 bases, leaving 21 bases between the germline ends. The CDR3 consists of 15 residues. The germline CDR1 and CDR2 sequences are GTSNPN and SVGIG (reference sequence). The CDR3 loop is CAWRVPGQGSGEQYF. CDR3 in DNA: TGTGCCTGGAGGGTCCCCGGGCAGGGGAGTGGCGAGCAGTACTTC. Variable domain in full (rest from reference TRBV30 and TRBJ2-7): SQTIHQWPATLVQPVGSPLSLECTVEGTSNPNLYWYRQAAGRGLQLLFYSVGIGQISSEVPQNLSASRPQDRQFILSSKKLLLSDSGFYLCAWRVPGQGSGEQYFGPGTRLTVT.

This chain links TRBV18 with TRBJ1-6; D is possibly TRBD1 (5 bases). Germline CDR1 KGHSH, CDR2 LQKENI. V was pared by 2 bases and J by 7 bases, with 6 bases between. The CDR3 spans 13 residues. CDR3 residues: CASSPGGNSPLHF. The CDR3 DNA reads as TGTGCCAGCTCACCAGGGGGGAATTCACCCCTCCACTTT.

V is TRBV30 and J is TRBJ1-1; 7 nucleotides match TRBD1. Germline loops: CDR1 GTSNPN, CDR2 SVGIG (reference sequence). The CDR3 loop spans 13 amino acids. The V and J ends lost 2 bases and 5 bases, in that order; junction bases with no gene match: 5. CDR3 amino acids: CAWSQGVGTEAFF. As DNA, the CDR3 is TGTGCCTGGAGTCAGGGGGTAGGGACTGAAGCTTTCTTT.

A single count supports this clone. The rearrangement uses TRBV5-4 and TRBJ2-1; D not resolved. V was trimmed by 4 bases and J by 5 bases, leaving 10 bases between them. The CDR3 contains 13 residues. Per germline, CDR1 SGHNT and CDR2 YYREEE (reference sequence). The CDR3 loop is CASSRRHHNEQFF. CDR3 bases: TGTGCCAGCAGCCGCCGACACCACAATGAGCAGTTCTTC.

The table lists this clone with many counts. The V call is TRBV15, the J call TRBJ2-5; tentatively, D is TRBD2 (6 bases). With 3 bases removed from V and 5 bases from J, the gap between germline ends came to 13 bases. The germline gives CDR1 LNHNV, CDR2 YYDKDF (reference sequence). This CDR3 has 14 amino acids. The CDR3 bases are TGTGCCACCAGCAGTGCCATAGGGAGGGAGACCCAGTACTTC. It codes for CATSSAIGRETQYF.

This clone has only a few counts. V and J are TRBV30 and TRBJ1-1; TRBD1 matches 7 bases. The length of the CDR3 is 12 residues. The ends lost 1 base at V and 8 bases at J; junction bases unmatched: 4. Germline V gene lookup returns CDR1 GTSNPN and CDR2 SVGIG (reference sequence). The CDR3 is CAWSALGQEAFF. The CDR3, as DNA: TGTGCCTGGAGTGCCTTGGGACAGGAAGCTTTCTTT.

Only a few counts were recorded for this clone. The chain's CDR3 is CASSVEGRIGTGGIQYF. The CDR3 DNA follows: TGTGCCAGCAGCGTAGAAGGGAGGATCGGGACAGGTGGCATTCAGTACTTC. The rearrangement uses TRBV9 and TRBJ2-4; 8 bases map to TRBD1. Losses at the gene ends were 0 bases for V and 9 bases for J; bases not matched to a gene: 14. This CDR3 is 17 amino acids long. CDR1 and CDR2 from the germline V gene are SGDLS and YYNGEE.

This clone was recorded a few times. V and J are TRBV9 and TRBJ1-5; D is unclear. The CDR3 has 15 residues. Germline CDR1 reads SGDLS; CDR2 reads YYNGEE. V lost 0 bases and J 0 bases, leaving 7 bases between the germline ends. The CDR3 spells CASSVGVYSNQPQHF. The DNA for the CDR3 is TGTGCCAGCAGCGTAGGGGTATATAGCAATCAGCCCCAGCATTTT.

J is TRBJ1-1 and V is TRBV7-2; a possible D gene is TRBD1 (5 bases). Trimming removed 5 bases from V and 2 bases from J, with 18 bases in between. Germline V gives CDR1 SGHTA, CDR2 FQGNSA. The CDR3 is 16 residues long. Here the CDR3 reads CASSPRGGTFNTEAFF. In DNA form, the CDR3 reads TGTGCCAGCAGCCCCCGGGGGGGGACCTTTAACACTGAAGCTTTCTTT. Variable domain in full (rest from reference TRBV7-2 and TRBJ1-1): GAGVSQSPSNKVTEKGKDVELRCDPISGHTALYWYRQSLGQGLEFLIYFQGNSAPDKSGLPSDRFSAERTGGSVSTLTIQRTQQEDSAVYLCASSPRGGTFNTEAFFGQGTRLTVV.

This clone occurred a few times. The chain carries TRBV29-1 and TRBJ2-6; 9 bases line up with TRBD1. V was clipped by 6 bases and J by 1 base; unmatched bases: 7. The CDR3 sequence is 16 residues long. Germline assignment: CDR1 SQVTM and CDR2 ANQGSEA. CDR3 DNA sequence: TGCAGCGTCGGCCGGGACAGGGCATCTGGGGCCAACGTCCTGACTTTC. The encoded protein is CSVGRDRASGANVLTF. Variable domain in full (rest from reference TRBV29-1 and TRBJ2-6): SAVISQKPSRDICQRGTSLTIQCQVDSQVTMMFWYRQQPGQSLTLIATANQGSEATYESGFVIDKFPISRPNLTFSTLTVSNMSPEDSSIYLCSVGRDRASGANVLTFGAGSRLTVL.

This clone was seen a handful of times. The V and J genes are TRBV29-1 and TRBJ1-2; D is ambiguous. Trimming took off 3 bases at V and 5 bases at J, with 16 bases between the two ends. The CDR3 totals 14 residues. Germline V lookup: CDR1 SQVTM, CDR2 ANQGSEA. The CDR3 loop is CSVDTTGGAYGYTF. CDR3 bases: TGCAGCGTTGACACGACGGGAGGCGCGTATGGCTACACCTTC.

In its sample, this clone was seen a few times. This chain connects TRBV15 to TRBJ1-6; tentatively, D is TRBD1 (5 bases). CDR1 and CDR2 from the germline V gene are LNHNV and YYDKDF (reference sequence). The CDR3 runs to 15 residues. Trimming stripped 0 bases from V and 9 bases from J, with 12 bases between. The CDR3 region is CATSRDRGVGSPLHF. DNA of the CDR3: TGTGCCACCAGCAGAGATCGGGGGGTTGGTTCACCCCTCCACTTT.

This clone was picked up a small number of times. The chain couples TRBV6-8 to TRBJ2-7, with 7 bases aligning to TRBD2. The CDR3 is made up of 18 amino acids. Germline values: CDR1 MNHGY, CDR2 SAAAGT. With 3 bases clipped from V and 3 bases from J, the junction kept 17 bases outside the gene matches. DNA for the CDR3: TGTGCCAGCAGTTATCCCGGCGTCACGGGACTACCAATCTACGAGCAGTACTTC. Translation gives CASSYPGVTGLPIYEQYF.

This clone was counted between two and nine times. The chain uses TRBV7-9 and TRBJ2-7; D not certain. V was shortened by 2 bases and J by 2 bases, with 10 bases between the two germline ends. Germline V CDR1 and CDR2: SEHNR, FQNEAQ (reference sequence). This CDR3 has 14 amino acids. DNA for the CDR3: TGTGCCAGCAGCTTATGGCAGGACCCCTACGAGCAGTACTTC. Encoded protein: CASSLWQDPYEQYF.

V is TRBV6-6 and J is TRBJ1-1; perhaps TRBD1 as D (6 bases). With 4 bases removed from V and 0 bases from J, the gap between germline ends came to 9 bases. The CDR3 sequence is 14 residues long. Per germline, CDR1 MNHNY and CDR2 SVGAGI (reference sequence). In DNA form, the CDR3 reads TGTGCCAGCAGTTTGACAGGCATGAACACTGAAGCTTTCTTT. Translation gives CASSLTGMNTEAFF.

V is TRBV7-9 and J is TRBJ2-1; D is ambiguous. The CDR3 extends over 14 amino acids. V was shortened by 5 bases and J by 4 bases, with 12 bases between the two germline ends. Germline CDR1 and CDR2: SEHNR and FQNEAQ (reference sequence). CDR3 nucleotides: TGTGCCAGCAGCCCTATCTCACCTTACAATGAGCAGTTCTTC. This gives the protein CASSPISPYNEQFF.